This T cell receptor (beta chain) was captured by sequencing in a study of CD8 T cells in ankylosing spondylitis. Study results and limitations: Reports of some motif variants in reactive arthritis synovial fluid and blood predate this one.

With respect to this clonotype: Its antigen is not known.

Construction of TCR beta libraries was performed using quantitative 5'-RACE with molecular barcodes. TCRdb redid the calling of the 5' RACE reads with MiXCR, one entry per CDR3 protein. The profile covers around 150,000 distinct CDR3 sequences, with under 35% appearing a single time and around 6.2% taken by the ten largest. The ends lost 1 base at V and 6 bases at J; junction bases unmatched: 6. This CDR3 is 15 amino acids long. CDR1 and CDR2 (germline): SGHRS, YFSETQ. The genes are TRBV5-1 and TRBJ2-1; 8 bases are a match to TRBD2. Specimen: synovial fluid, either unsorted or a sorted T cell fraction (not recorded which). This clonotype was sampled from a male donor with ankylosing spondylitis. The CDR3 loop is CASSLTGGKINEQFF. The CDR3 nucleotides are TGCGCCAGCAGCTTGACGGGGGGGAAAATCAATGAGCAGTTCTTC.